The entry below describes one T cell receptor beta chain. The sample belongs to a study of CD8+ T cells in alopecia areata. Extracted RNA was reverse transcribed, and the resulting cDNA served as sequencing template. TCRdb's table, derived via immunoSEQ multiplex PCR, lists solely in-frame clones and lacks some. Here the sample spans just over 150,000 clones, approximately 53% being singletons. Unmatched junction bases numbered 7, after V lost 0 bases and J lost 6 bases. The CDR3 sequence is 15 residues long. In germline, CDR1 is SGHNT, CDR2 YYREEE (reference sequence). Sequencing was performed on CD8+ T cells sorted from blood, taken at week 0. The chain recombines TRBV5-4 with TRBJ1-2, with 8 nucleotides matching TRBD1. The TCR comes from a human donor with alopecia areata. CDR3 nucleotide sequence: TGTGCCAGCAGCTTGGGAGGACAGGGCCCTAATGGCTACACCTTC. This sequence encodes CASSLGGQGPNGYTF.